The 13 T cell receptor beta chains presented below share a single source sample, sequenced in a study of Tregs in tolerant kidney transplant recipients (dated by TCRdb to the late 2010s). The method was the immunoSEQ multiplex PCR assay. In its TCRdb copy, this immuneACCESS table keeps in-frame sequences only and misses some clones. Where compared with another copy, unresolved V genes explain less than half of these, and the others have no known cause. This sample holds 110,000 or so clones; around nine tenths were observed only once. The ten largest clones add up to approximately 0.59% of the sample. Sequencing was performed on CD4+ T cells from blood. These receptors originate from a human donor in good health.

V and J are TRBV6-5 and TRBJ2-7; maybe TRBD1 (6 bases). Germline CDR1 is MNHEY and CDR2 is SVGAGI. The CDR3 is 15 amino acids. The germline V and J ends were trimmed by 2 bases and 2 bases, with 13 bases remaining between them. The CDR3 region has the DNA TGTGCCAGCAGTTACCGAGACAGGCCCGCCTACGAGCAGTACTTC. Translated, it gives CASSYRDRPAYEQYF.

V gene TRBV4-1 combines with J gene TRBJ2-5; TRBD1 is a possible D gene (8 bases). CDR1 MGHRA and CDR2 YSYEKL come from the germline V gene. The V gene lost 1 base and the J gene lost 3 bases, with 15 bases spanning the gap. This CDR3 has 16 amino acids. The CDR3 protein is CASSQGRTGREETQYF. DNA for the CDR3: TGCGCCAGCAGCCAAGGCCGGACAGGGAGGGAAGAGACCCAGTACTTC.

The gene calls are TRBV10-1 and TRBJ2-1; D uncertain. Trimming cost V 0 bases and J 5 bases, with 14 bases left between them. The CDR3 totals 16 residues. Germline CDR1 WNHNN, CDR2 SYGVQD (reference sequence). The CDR3 bases are TGCGCCAGCAGTGAGTCGAGCAGACCTTGGGACAATGAGCAGTTCTTC. Residues: CASSESSRPWDNEQFF.

This chain uses TRBV5-1 with TRBJ2-7; D possibly uses TRBD1 or TRBD2 (6 bases each). The V and J ends lost 4 bases and 2 bases respectively, with 13 bases between them. The germline CDR1 and CDR2 sequences are SGHRS and YFSETQ. CDR3 length: 14 amino acids. This CDR3 is CASSPGAGPYEQYF. CDR3 coding DNA: TGCGCCAGCAGCCCGGGGGCGGGCCCCTACGAGCAGTACTTC.

V gene TRBV19 combines with J gene TRBJ1-6, with D perhaps matching TRBD1 (5 bases). CDR3 length: 15 amino acids. In germline, CDR1 is LNHDA, CDR2 SQIVND (reference sequence). V was clipped by 3 bases and J by 7 bases, with 13 bases between them. The CDR3 DNA sequence: TGTGCCAGTAGTATGTCAGGGCCCATGAATTCACCCCTCCACTTT. Amino acid sequence: CASSMSGPMNSPLHF.

This clone was detected once. The rearrangement joins TRBV7-2 to TRBJ2-1, with 9 bases identical to TRBD1. Trimming cost V 5 bases and J 3 bases; bases outside gene matches: 5. The CDR3 is 15 amino acids. CDR1 and CDR2 from the germline V gene are SGHTA and FQGNSA. The CDR3: CASSQTGGIYNEQFF. The DNA of the CDR3 is TGTGCCAGCAGCCAGACAGGGGGGATCTACAATGAGCAGTTCTTC.

The chain combines TRBV7-2 with TRBJ2-5, with D uncertain. Trimming removed 2 bases at V and 2 bases at J, with 9 bases between. The CDR3 consists of 14 residues. Germline-derived CDR1 and CDR2 are SGHTA and FQGNSA. For the CDR3, the DNA is TGTGCCAGCAGCTTATCCTTGGATCAAGAGACCCAGTACTTC. It yields the protein CASSLSLDQETQYF.

This chain connects TRBV30 to TRBJ1-5; 9 nucleotides align to TRBD1. Losses at the gene ends were 4 bases for V and 4 bases for J; bases not matched to a gene: 8. This CDR3 has 15 residues. Germline V gives CDR1 GTSNPN, CDR2 SVGIG (reference sequence). The chain's CDR3 is CAWTPPGQGNQPQHF. CDR3 nucleotides: TGTGCCTGGACCCCCCCGGGACAGGGTAATCAGCCCCAGCATTTT.

This clone has only one observation. This chain links TRBV19 with TRBJ2-5; 8 bases are a match to TRBD1. Per germline, CDR1 LNHDA and CDR2 SQIVND (reference sequence). This CDR3 contains 15 residues. The V segment lost 5 bases and the J segment 5 bases; nucleotides outside the gene matches: 10. The CDR3: CASSSPRDRKETQYF. As DNA, the CDR3 is TGTGCCAGTAGTTCCCCCAGGGACAGGAAGGAGACCCAGTACTTC.

The chain has TRBV6-5 and TRBJ1-1; 8 bases match TRBD1. The CDR3 extends over 14 amino acids. The germline V gene encodes CDR1 MNHEY and CDR2 SVGAGI. V was pared by 6 bases and J by 2 bases, with 5 bases of the junction left unmatched. Here the CDR3 reads CASRTGVLNTEAFF. Here the CDR3 DNA reads TGTGCCAGCAGGACAGGGGTACTAAACACTGAAGCTTTCTTT.

This clone has just one count. V usage is TRBV6-5 and J usage is TRBJ2-7, with TRBD1 matching 8 bases. This CDR3 region has 15 residues. CDR1 MNHEY and CDR2 SVGAGI come from the germline V gene. V lost 5 bases, J lost 0 bases, and 6 bases stayed unmatched. This CDR3 reads CASSGSRGLSYEQYF. For the CDR3, the DNA is TGTGCCAGCAGTGGGAGCAGGGGGCTCTCCTACGAGCAGTACTTC.

This chain links TRBV19 with TRBJ1-5, with a possible D match to TRBD1 (5 bases). CDR1 is LNHDA and CDR2 is SQIVND in the germline V gene (reference sequence). Trimming left V 0 bases short and J 1 base short, with 10 bases between. This CDR3 has 16 residues. CDR3 in DNA: TGTGCCAGTAGTATAGAGGGGGGTGGGAGCAATCAGCCCCAGCATTTT. Encoded protein: CASSIEGGGSNQPQHF.

The V gene is TRBV11-3, the J gene TRBJ2-1, with 10 bases lining up with TRBD2. The CDR3 sequence is 15 residues long. CDR1 SGHNT and CDR2 YENEEA come from the germline V gene. Trimming cost V 1 base and J 8 bases; bases outside gene matches: 5. CDR3 nucleotides: TGTGCCAGCAGCTTAGGTTCGCTAGCGGGAGATGAGCAGTTCTTC. It specifies CASSLGSLAGDEQFF.